Sequencing of this T cell receptor (beta chain) was carried out in a study of blood T cell repertoires in COVID-19. About the research overall: T cells, B-cell-depleted T cells, or PBMCs supplied cDNA or gDNA.

The CDR3 spans 15 residues. From germline, CDR1 is KGHSH and CDR2 LQKENI. The V segment lost 6 bases and the J segment 5 bases; nucleotides outside the gene matches: 7. Method: immunoSEQ multiplex PCR; TCRdb's copy keeps in-frame clones and lacks some. The sample has 200,000 or so clones, around nine tenths seen once. The clonotype was recovered from a man aged 60 to 75 with COVID-19, enrolled during active disease. Source material: peripheral blood. The chain uses TRBV18 and TRBJ1-2, with 12 bases matching TRBD1. The CDR3 region has the DNA TGTGCCAGCTCGCCTCCGGGACAGGGGGCTTATGGCTACACCTTC. Its protein is CASSPPGQGAYGYTF.